This T cell receptor (beta chain) came from a study of regulatory T cells in long-lasting Graves disease (dated by TCRdb to about 2021). Notes on the research overall: Persistent Graves' disease was defined as persistently positive TSH receptor autoantibodies together with antithyroid drug treatment for over 5 years. This study used TCR sequencing and RNA sequencing of peripheral blood to compare persistent Graves' disease patients against newly diagnosed Graves' disease patients. The study was conducted in China and was registered as a clinical trial. TCR sequencing covered around 13 persistent and 20 newly diagnosed Graves' disease patients, around 33 samples in total. Antithyroid drugs had been taken for approximately 10 years on average by persistent Graves' disease patients in the clinical cohort. Broader findings and caveats from the paper: Preferential use of TRBV28, TRBJ1-2 and TRBJ2-5 was observed in persistent disease, whereas TRBV20-1 and TRBJ2-1 were favored in newly diagnosed disease. Compared with newly diagnosed patients, patients with persistent Graves' disease had lower TCR Shannon entropy and fewer highly expanded clones, which suggests clonal expansion. The authors acknowledged the small sample size as a limitation that may reduce accuracy. Patients with persistent disease shared more public clonotypes (roughly 2,900) than newly diagnosed patients did (approximately 1,000). Because the primary lesion, thyroid tissue, could not be accessed, the study looked at peripheral blood alone. Only the TCR beta chain was sequenced and analyzed.

Libraries were prepared through multiplex PCR. Data came from an Illumina HiSeq 4000. iRepertoire HTBI primers and Arm-PCR amplification of CDR3 regions were used to construct TCR beta libraries. Before sequencing, the PCR products underwent gel purification. The study's own analysis went as follows. Gene usage analysis of CDR3 amino acid clonotypes relied on the 60 or so TRBV and about 15 TRBJ segments identified across samples. COPE and FqMerger were used to merge filtered high-quality paired reads into contigs. BLAST was used to align contigs to IMGT TRBV, TRBD and TRBJ reference genes, and CDR3 was defined according to IMGT. Any clonotype with a frequency above 0.1% was counted as a highly expanded clone. Repertoire diversity was measured by Shannon entropy, and V-J evenness by the Gini coefficient. A clonotype was considered public if more than one individual shared it. TCRdb handled the public reads itself, with Q25 trimming in fastp and clone calling in MiXCR, and kept productive beta chains. Entries that share a CDR3 protein sequence are merged under the most common genes and DNA. Clone size and V and J calls follow TCRdb, not the original study. A total of some 370,000 distinct CDR3 sequences appear in this sample, roughly 20% of them only once. The leading ten clones occupy about 20% of the sample.

Turning to this clonotype: Its antigen target is currently unknown. Being one base from a much bigger clone, this may be a read error.

Counted from cysteine to phenylalanine, this CDR3 has 13 amino acids. Solely the CDR3 DNA is kept, with 39 bases framed from the first base. As encoded in the germline V gene (reference sequence), CDR1 is DFQATT while CDR2 is SNEGSKA. This specimen's time point label, per the study, means: persistent/refractory GD, antithyroid drugs over 5 years with positive TRAb. For both TCR sequencing and RNA sequencing, RNA was extracted from PBMCs using TRIzol. Graves' disease was diagnosed according to American Thyroid Association guidelines. Recruitment of patients was carried out at an endocrinology department in Xi'an, China. From each patient, 8 to 10 milliliters of peripheral blood was collected into an EDTA anticoagulant tube. PBMCs were isolated by Ficoll Paque Plus density gradient separation without further T cell sorting. An Agilent 2100 Bioanalyzer and agarose gel were used to check RNA quality, while a NanoDrop 2000 measured RNA concentration.

The rearranged chain carries TRBV20-1 and TRBJ1-6, with the D gene uncertain. This sequence originates from a female donor with Graves disease. Sequencing was performed on peripheral blood mononuclear cells (PBMCs), taken when the disease was refractory, from a patient treated with antithyroid drugs. In nucleotides, the sequence is TGCAGTGCTAGTAAGGACTATGATTCACCCCTCCACTTT. Its coded protein is CSASKDYDSPLHF.